The present T cell receptor (beta chain) was sequenced within a study of beta chain features in type 1 diabetes. Across the study: All samples yielded about 100 million examined sorted cells.

On this clone itself: Its specificity is unknown.

The CDR3 loop spans 14 amino acids. V was trimmed by 3 bases and J by 0 bases, leaving 8 bases between them. Germline CDR1 and CDR2: SGHTA and FQGNSA. Sort purity for all populations was recorded as exceeding 98%. Study-wide points: Shorter TCRB CDR3s, moderately but significantly so, marked every one of the four CD4+ subsets in Type 1 diabetes patients. TCRB rearrangement may or may not be influenced by HLA type; here this remained unresolved.

The investigators reverse transcribed all of the isolated RNA, so they sequenced expressed TCRB transcripts. About 4 million reads was the average for naive, central memory and regulatory T cell samples. Assay used: immunoSEQ multiplex PCR; TCRdb lists only in-frame clones, some missing. The top ten hold 0.5% of the sample, which has over 150,000 clones, around 7.9% seen once. The TCR comes from a young man with type 1 diabetes. The J gene is TRBJ1-1, the V gene TRBV7-2; D gene unclear. Sample: central memory CD4+ T cells from blood. This CDR3 is CASSFGNMNTEAFF. The DNA of the CDR3 is TGTGCCAGCAGCTTCGGGAACATGAACACTGAAGCTTTCTTT.